This is a list of T cell receptor beta chains from one sample in a study of blood T cells in healthy people across ages. TCRdb ran MiXCR on the 5' RACE reads and lists one entry per CDR3 protein. The table includes fewer than 900,000 distinct CDR3 sequences, 43% detected once. What was sequenced was blood. These receptors originate from an older woman in good health. The CDR3 runs from the conserved cysteine through the conserved F or W. Each record gives: J gene, V gene, D gene, CDR3 protein. A D gene is named only where the DNA matches it firmly.

>TRBJ1-5|TRBV2|TRBD1
CASSSTGLSNQPQHF
>TRBJ2-7|TRBV6-2/TRBV6-3|TRBD2
CASSPGRSTYEQYF
>TRBJ1-2|TRBV29-1|-
CSARDVGGYGYTF
>TRBJ1-1|TRBV12-3/TRBV12-4|TRBD1
CASSSNQGASEAFF
>TRBJ2-5|TRBV27|-
CASSLSKWTVLTYGQYF
>TRBJ1-5|TRBV28|TRBD1
CATLLGTGGDQPQHF
>TRBJ2-3|TRBV28|-
CASSFGGTHTDTQYF
>TRBJ2-3|TRBV7-8|-
CASSAVKADTQYF
>TRBJ2-7|TRBV29-1|-
CSVEGRDSSYEQYF
>TRBJ1-4|TRBV5-1|TRBD1
CASHDRGHGKEKLFF